This is a list of T cell receptor beta chains from one sample in a study of response to subunit inactivated influenza vaccine. MiXCR, applied by TCRdb to the RT-PCR reads, yields one record per CDR3 protein. The data show about 620,000 distinct CDR3 sequences, approximately 10% seen once. The sample was also reused in another study, on T cells expressing NK-cell markers.

Sequencing used PBMCs from blood, obtained on the day of vaccination. The receptors originated from a man in his forties or fifties who received an inactivated influenza vaccine. CDR3s include the opening cysteine and the closing phenylalanine or tryptophan. D genes are given only for firm matches. Only part of the rows carry a size: once, few, many, or a class if the clone is expanded.

j_call,clone_size,v_call,d_call,cdr3_aa,cdr3_nt
TRBJ2-1,few,TRBV20-1,TRBD2,CSASGGATYNEQFF,TGCAGTGCTAGCGGGGGGGCGACTTACAATGAGCAGTTCTTC
TRBJ2-3,few,TRBV5-6,.,CASIYWGAYTDTQYF,TGTGCCAGCATTTATTGGGGGGCTTACACAGATACGCAGTATTTT
TRBJ2-2,.,TRBV5-1,.,CASSLNEVRVNTGELFF,TGCGCCAGCAGCTTAAATGAAGTCAGGGTTAACACCGGGGAGCTGTTTTTT
TRBJ2-1,few,TRBV7-9,TRBD2,CASGYGLESYNEQFF,TGTGCCAGCGGATACGGACTAGAATCCTACAATGAGCAGTTCTTC
TRBJ2-2,.,TRBV7-3,.,CASRLRGGITGELFF,TGTGCCAGCAGACTAAGGGGGGGAATCACCGGGGAGCTGTTTTTT
TRBJ2-1,few,TRBV4-3,TRBD2,CASSQVPLLAGGSSYNEQFF,TGCGCCAGCAGCCAAGTCCCCCTCTTAGCGGGGGGTAGCTCCTACAATGAGCAGTTCTTC
TRBJ2-5,.,TRBV9,.,CASSTNWGETQYF,TGTGCCAGCAGCACAAATTGGGGTGAGACCCAGTACTTC
TRBJ2-4,few,TRBV20-1,.,CSARATELAKNIQYF,TGCAGTGCTAGAGCAACGGAACTAGCCAAAAACATTCAGTACTTC
TRBJ1-2,few,TRBV7-3,.,CASSDGPNYGYTF,TGTGCCAGCAGCGATGGACCTAACTATGGCTACACCTTC
TRBJ1-1,.,TRBV19,.,CASKGQDYEAFF,TGTGCCAGTAAGGGGCAGGACTATGAAGCTTTCTTT
TRBJ2-1,few,TRBV29-1,.,CSGMIQLYNEQFF,TGCAGCGGGATGATCCAGCTTTACAATGAGCAGTTCTTC
TRBJ2-5,.,TRBV24-1,.,CATSDLREGETQYF,TGTGCCACCAGTGATTTGCGGGAAGGAGAGACCCAGTACTTC
TRBJ1-1,.,TRBV29-1,.,CSARLMNTEAFF,TGCAGCGCACGGCTGATGAACACTGAAGCTTTCTTT
TRBJ1-2,many,TRBV20-1,TRBD1,CSAAPGQAFNYGYTF,TGCAGTGCTGCCCCGGGACAGGCTTTTAACTATGGCTACACCTTC
TRBJ2-7,many,TRBV6-6,.,CASTYGPLYEQYF,TGTGCCAGCACTTACGGGCCGCTCTACGAGCAGTACTTC
TRBJ2-3,.,TRBV20-1,TRBD2,CSASGGALDTQYF,TGCAGTGCTAGCGGGGGGGCCTTGGATACGCAGTATTTT
TRBJ1-3,few,TRBV12-3/TRBV12-4,.,CASSFGGYTPGNTIYF,TGTGCCAGCAGTTTTGGAGGTTACACGCCGGGAAACACCATATATTTT
TRBJ2-5,.,TRBV10-2,TRBD2,CASSELAGPQETQYF,TGCGCCAGCAGTGAACTAGCGGGGCCCCAAGAGACCCAGTACTTC
TRBJ2-3,few,TRBV9,.,CASSVGNGNTDTQYF,TGTGCCAGCAGCGTAGGAAATGGAAACACAGATACGCAGTATTTT
TRBJ2-3,many,TRBV6-1,.,CASSDLLLTGMQYF,TGTGCCAGCAGTGACCTCTTACTTACGGGTATGCAGTATTTT
TRBJ2-1,few,TRBV2,TRBD2,CASSEERLAGGGEQFF,TGTGCCAGCAGTGAAGAACGGCTAGCGGGGGGCGGTGAGCAGTTCTTC
TRBJ2-7,once,TRBV5-1,.,CASSLEAQYEQYF,TGCGCCAGCAGCTTGGAGGCCCAATACGAGCAGTACTTC
TRBJ2-2,few,TRBV28,.,CASSSPRGAVNTGELFF,TGTGCCAGCAGTTCGCCCAGGGGAGCGGTTAACACCGGGGAGCTGTTTTTT
TRBJ2-1,many,TRBV4-1,.,CASSQDKNYNEQFF,TGCGCCAGCAGCCAAGATAAGAACTACAATGAGCAGTTCTTC
TRBJ2-1,.,TRBV7-2,.,CAGGTDSYNEQFF,TGTGCCGGCGGGACGGACTCCTACAATGAGCAGTTCTTC
TRBJ2-3,many,TRBV5-1,TRBD2,CASSLGALAGSTDTQYF,TGCGCCAGCAGCTTGGGGGCACTAGCGGGGAGCACAGATACGCAGTATTTT
TRBJ1-1,.,TRBV12-3/TRBV12-4,.,CASSARTGMNTEAFF,TGTGCCAGCAGTGCCCGGACGGGAATGAACACTGAAGCTTTCTTT
TRBJ2-3,few,TRBV6-2/TRBV6-3,.,CASSYREWDTQYF,TGTGCCAGCAGTTACCGGGAGTGGGATACGCAGTATTTT
TRBJ2-7,.,TRBV6-5,.,CASSYSNRYEQYF,TGTGCCAGCAGTTACTCGAATAGGTACGAGCAGTACTTC
TRBJ2-1,.,TRBV5-1,TRBD2,CASSSTSGRRGNEQFF,TGCGCCAGCAGCTCGACTAGCGGGAGGAGAGGGAATGAGCAGTTCTTC
TRBJ2-7,once,TRBV6-2/TRBV6-3,.,CASRETGGNEQYF,TGTGCCAGCCGAGAGACAGGTGGCAACGAGCAGTACTTC
TRBJ2-7,many,TRBV10-3,.,CAISALGGITYEQYF,TGTGCCATCAGTGCCCTTGGCGGGATAACCTACGAGCAGTACTTC
TRBJ1-2,many,TRBV15,TRBD1,CATSRDRTGYGYTF,TGTGCCACCAGCAGAGATCGGACAGGGTATGGCTACACCTTC
TRBJ2-7,.,TRBV6-1,TRBD2,CASSEASRLAGLYEQYF,TGTGCCAGCAGTGAAGCGTCGCGACTAGCGGGACTCTACGAGCAGTACTTC
TRBJ2-7,many,TRBV20-1,TRBD2,CSARGFTSGSYEQYF,TGCAGTGCTAGAGGTTTTACTAGCGGGAGCTACGAGCAGTACTTC
TRBJ2-7,.,TRBV15,TRBD2,CATSSREGTYEQYF,TGTGCCACCAGCAGCCGGGAGGGCACCTACGAGCAGTACTTC
TRBJ2-7,.,TRBV4-2,TRBD2,CASSQDRYREGSYEQYF,TGTGCCAGCAGCCAAGATCGTTACCGGGAGGGCTCCTACGAGCAGTACTTC
TRBJ2-3,.,TRBV20-1,TRBD2,CSATRTSESTDTQYF,TGCAGTGCTACCAGGACTAGTGAGTCCACAGATACGCAGTATTTT
TRBJ2-4,few,TRBV4-1,.,CASSQLWLAKNIQYF,TGCGCCAGCAGCCAACTGTGGCTAGCCAAAAACATTCAGTACTTC
TRBJ2-5,few,TRBV7-9,.,CASTDDKTQYF,TGTGCCAGCACCGACGACAAGACCCAGTACTTC
TRBJ2-5,.,TRBV20-1,.,CSARDGSGTETQYF,TGCAGTGCTAGAGATGGGTCAGGAACAGAGACCCAGTACTTC